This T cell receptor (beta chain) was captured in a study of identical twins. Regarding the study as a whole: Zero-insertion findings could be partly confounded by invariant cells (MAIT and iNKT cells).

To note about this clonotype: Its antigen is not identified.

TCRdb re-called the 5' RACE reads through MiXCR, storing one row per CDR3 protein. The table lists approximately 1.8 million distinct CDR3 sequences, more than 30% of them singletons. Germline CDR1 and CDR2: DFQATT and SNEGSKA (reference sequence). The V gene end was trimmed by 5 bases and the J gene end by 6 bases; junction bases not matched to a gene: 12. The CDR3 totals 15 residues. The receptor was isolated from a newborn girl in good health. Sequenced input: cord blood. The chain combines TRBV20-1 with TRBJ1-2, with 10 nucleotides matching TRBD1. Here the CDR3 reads CSAPKSGQGGDGYTF. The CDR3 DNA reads TGCAGTGCTCCCAAGTCAGGACAGGGGGGCGATGGCTACACCTTC.